A single sample is the source of the 10 T cell receptor beta chains below, sequenced in a study of response to subunit inactivated influenza vaccine (dated by TCRdb to 2017 to 2018). Library construction relied on RT-PCR. Instrument on record: Illumina HiSeq 2500. Starting from the raw public reads, TCRdb applied fastp trimming at Q25, assembled clones with MiXCR and retained in-frame beta chains. When rows share a CDR3 protein, they turn into one entry using the most common DNA and genes. Counted in this sample were about half a million distinct CDR3 sequences; 25% of them appeared once. The top ten constitute approximately 2% of the sample. The sequencing here drew on CD4+ T cells sorted from PBMCs, taken roughly 5 days after vaccination. These receptors originate from a man in his fifties or sixties who received an inactivated influenza vaccine. Donor details come from another sample of the same person, matched by shared clones.

This clonotype was counted only a few times. This chain joins TRBV12-3 or TRBV12-4 and TRBJ1-2, with D unresolved. The CDR3 totals 14 residues. V lost 4 bases and J 5 bases, leaving 14 bases between the germline ends. The CDR3 coding sequence is TGTGCCAGCAGTTCCTCACCGATAAAGTATGGCTACACCTTC. Amino acid sequence: CASSSSPIKYGYTF.

This clonotype has a handful of counts. Here the CDR3 reads CASSPSGLEAFF. In DNA, the CDR3 is TGTGCCAGCAGCCCGTCCGGTCTTGAAGCTTTCTTT. The chain is built from TRBV11-2 and TRBJ1-1, with D uncertain. V was shortened by 5 bases and J by 7 bases, with 11 bases between the two germline ends. Looked up from germline, CDR1 is SGHAT and CDR2 is FQNNGV. The CDR3 length is 12 residues. Variable domain in full (rest from reference TRBV11-2 and TRBJ1-1): EAGVAQSPRYKIIEKRQSVAFWCNPISGHATLYWYQQILGQGPKLLIQFQNNGVVDDSQLPKDRFSAERLKGVDSTLKIQPAKLEDSAVYLCASSPSGLEAFFGQGTRLTVV.

This clonotype occurred a few times. This rearrangement joins TRBV29-1 to TRBJ1-2; D remains ambiguous. V was cut by 1 base and J by 7 bases, with 13 bases left in between. Germline CDR1 reads SQVTM; CDR2 reads ANQGSEA. CDR3 length: 13 residues. The CDR3 sequence: CSVEVPIRSGYTF. CDR3 DNA sequence: TGCAGCGTTGAAGTACCAATCAGGTCTGGCTACACCTTC. The whole variable domain, filled in from reference TRBV29-1 and TRBJ1-2, reads SAVISQKPSRDICQRGTSLTIQCQVDSQVTMMFWYRQQPGQSLTLIATANQGSEATYESGFVIDKFPISRPNLTFSTLTVSNMSPEDSSIYLCSVEVPIRSGYTFGSGTRLTVV.

The chain couples TRBV29-1 to TRBJ2-1, with 9 bases lining up with TRBD2. V gave up 4 bases and J gave up 8 bases; unmatched junction bases: 6. Germline V CDR1 and CDR2: SQVTM, ANQGSEA. The CDR3 runs to 13 residues. The DNA for the CDR3 is TGCAGCGTTGGGGCGGGGGGGTTCCATGAGCAGTTCTTC. Translation gives CSVGAGGFHEQFF.

The chain uses TRBV10-3 and TRBJ2-2, with D perhaps being TRBD1 or TRBD2 (5 bases each). The CDR3 covers 16 residues. Between the trimmed V and J ends, which lost 1 base and 6 bases, there was a span of 15 bases. Germline V gene lookup returns CDR1 ENHRY and CDR2 SYGVKD. The CDR3 nucleotides read TGTGCCATCAGTGAGTTTGGGACCGGGATGTCCGGGGAGCTGTTTTTT. It translates to CAISEFGTGMSGELFF.

The chain links TRBV7-9 to TRBJ2-2; D is uncertain. Trimming removed 1 base from V and 5 bases from J, with 8 bases in between. The CDR3 runs 14 residues. Per germline, CDR1 SEHNR and CDR2 FQNEAQ (reference sequence). Here the CDR3 reads CASSLGYRTGELFF. The CDR3, as DNA: TGTGCCAGCAGCTTAGGGTACAGAACCGGGGAGCTGTTTTTT.

This clonotype was counted a few times. V usage is TRBV27 and J usage is TRBJ2-7; possibly TRBD1 for D (6 bases). Trimming left V 11 bases short and J 5 bases short, with 16 bases between. Germline-derived CDR1 and CDR2 are MNHEY and SMNVEV (reference sequence). This CDR3 is built from 12 residues. CDR3 sequence: CASQNRADEQYF. The CDR3 DNA sequence: TGTGCCTCCCAAAACAGGGCGGACGAGCAGTACTTC.

The chain carries TRBV21-1 and TRBJ2-3. TRBV21-1 represents a pseudogene. The CDR3 loop spans 14 amino acids. The CDR3 region is CASSKDESTDTQYF. The CDR3 region has the DNA TGTGCCAGCAGCAAAGACGAGAGCACAGATACGCAGTATTTT.

This clonotype was seen more than once but under ten times. This sequence joins TRBV6-5 and TRBJ1-2; D unresolved. The CDR3 length is 12 residues. Germline lookup yields CDR1 MNHEY and CDR2 SVGAGI. The ends were cut back, 5 bases at V and 4 bases at J, with 8 bases in the middle. The DNA for the CDR3 is TGTGCCAGCAGTGGGTTTTCCTATGGCTACACCTTC. This translates into CASSGFSYGYTF.

The V and J genes are TRBV5-1 and TRBJ1-1; 8 bases align to TRBD1. This CDR3 has 15 residues. CDR1 and CDR2 (germline): SGHRS, YFSETQ. V was clipped by 4 bases and J by 4 bases; unmatched bases: 9. The CDR3 spells CASSARQGRATEAFF. CDR3 bases: TGCGCCAGCAGCGCCAGACAGGGGAGGGCCACTGAAGCTTTCTTT.